Listed below are T cell receptor beta chains from one sample, sequenced in a study of patients and donors after allogeneic stem cell transplantation. TCRdb passed the RT-PCR reads through MiXCR, listing each CDR3 protein once. The repertoire has roughly 200,000 distinct CDR3 sequences, 41% of them found once; the top ten carry 30% to 35%. Sequencing used blood, either unsorted or a sorted T cell fraction (not recorded which). These receptor sequences come from a human donor who was either an allogeneic HSCT recipient or a stem cell or donor lymphocyte infusion donor (not recorded which). It is not recorded whose cells these are; they may come from a transplant donor. Each CDR3 is given with its conserved first and last residue. Fields, in order: clone size, J gene, V gene, CDR3 protein. Size is omitted from some rows. Given values are once, few, many or a class for expanded clones.

size: -; J: TRBJ2-1; V: TRBV20-1; CDR3: CSADPGDLAEYGQFF
size: few; J: TRBJ1-1; V: TRBV7-3; CDR3: CASSPLGFAGSPEAFF
size: once; J: TRBJ1-1; V: TRBV7-2; CDR3: CASSSQDKGAEAFF
size: -; J: TRBJ2-3; V: TRBV29-1; CDR3: CSVEDPGSTQYF
size: -; J: TRBJ2-3; V: TRBV5-4; CDR3: CASSRRTGNTDTQYF
size: few; J: TRBJ2-1; V: TRBV18; CDR3: CASSPSIAGEESYNEQFF
size: -; J: TRBJ1-3; V: TRBV15; CDR3: CATIDPAVSGNTIYF
size: -; J: TRBJ2-2; V: TRBV10-3; CDR3: CAFLQALSGELFF
size: once; J: TRBJ1-1; V: TRBV5-1; CDR3: CASSLEGQGALSTEAFF
size: -; J: TRBJ1-1; V: TRBV5-1; CDR3: CASSLAARGREDPEAFF
size: few; J: TRBJ1-2; V: TRBV7-2; CDR3: CASTLDRGVYGYTF
size: few; J: TRBJ1-1; V: TRBV4-1; CDR3: CASSQVRAKSVNTEAFF
size: -; J: TRBJ2-1; V: TRBV20-1; CDR3: CSARDRRTGGFEQFF
size: -; J: TRBJ1-1; V: TRBV4-2; CDR3: CASSQERGYTEAFF
size: -; J: TRBJ2-7; V: TRBV4-3; CDR3: CASSQFRLAGVLDEQYF
size: -; J: TRBJ1-4; V: TRBV2; CDR3: CASSEGVRATEKLFF
size: -; J: TRBJ2-1; V: TRBV27; CDR3: CASTTTGNLYNEQFF